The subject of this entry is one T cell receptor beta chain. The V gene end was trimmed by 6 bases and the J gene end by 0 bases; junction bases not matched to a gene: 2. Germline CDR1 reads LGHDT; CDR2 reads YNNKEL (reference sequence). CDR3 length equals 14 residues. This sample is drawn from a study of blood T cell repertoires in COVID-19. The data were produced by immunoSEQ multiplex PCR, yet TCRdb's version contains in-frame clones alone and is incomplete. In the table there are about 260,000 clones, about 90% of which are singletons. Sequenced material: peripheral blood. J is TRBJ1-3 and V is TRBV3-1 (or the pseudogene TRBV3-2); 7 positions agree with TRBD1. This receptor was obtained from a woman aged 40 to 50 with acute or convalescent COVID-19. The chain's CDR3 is CASSRDSSGNTIYF. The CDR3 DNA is TGTGCCAGCAGTCGGGACAGCTCTGGAAACACCATATATTTT.